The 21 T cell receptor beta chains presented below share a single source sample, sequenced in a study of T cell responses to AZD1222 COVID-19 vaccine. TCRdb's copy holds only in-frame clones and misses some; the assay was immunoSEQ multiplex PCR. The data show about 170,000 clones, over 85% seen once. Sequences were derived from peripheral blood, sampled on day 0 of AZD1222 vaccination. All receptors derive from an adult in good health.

This CDR3 reads CAISEDGDRNEKLFF. As DNA, the CDR3 is TGTGCCATCAGTGAGGACGGGGACCGTAATGAAAAACTGTTTTTT. The chain has TRBV10-3 and TRBJ1-4; D perhaps matches TRBD1 (5 bases). V lost 2 bases to trimming and J lost 4 bases, with 11 bases between them. Looked up from germline, CDR1 is ENHRY and CDR2 is SYGVKD. The CDR3 has 15 amino acids.

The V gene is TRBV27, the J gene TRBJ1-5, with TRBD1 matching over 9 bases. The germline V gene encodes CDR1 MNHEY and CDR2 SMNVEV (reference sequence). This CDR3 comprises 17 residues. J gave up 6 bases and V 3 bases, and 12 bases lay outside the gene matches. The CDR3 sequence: CASSFQPPGQGSQPQHF. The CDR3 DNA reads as TGTGCCAGCAGTTTCCAACCCCCGGGACAGGGTAGTCAGCCCCAGCATTTT.

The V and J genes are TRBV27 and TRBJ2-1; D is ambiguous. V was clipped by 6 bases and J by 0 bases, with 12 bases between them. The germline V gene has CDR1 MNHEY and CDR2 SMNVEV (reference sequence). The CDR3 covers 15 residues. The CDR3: CASSRSWSSYNEQFF. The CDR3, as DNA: TGTGCCAGCAGCCGTTCCTGGAGCTCCTACAATGAGCAGTTCTTC.

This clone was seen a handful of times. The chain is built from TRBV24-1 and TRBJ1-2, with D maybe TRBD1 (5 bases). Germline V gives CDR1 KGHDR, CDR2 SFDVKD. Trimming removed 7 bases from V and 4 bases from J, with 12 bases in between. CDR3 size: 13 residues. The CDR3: CATSPQGSYGYTF. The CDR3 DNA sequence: TGTGCCACCAGCCCTCAGGGATCCTATGGCTACACCTTC.

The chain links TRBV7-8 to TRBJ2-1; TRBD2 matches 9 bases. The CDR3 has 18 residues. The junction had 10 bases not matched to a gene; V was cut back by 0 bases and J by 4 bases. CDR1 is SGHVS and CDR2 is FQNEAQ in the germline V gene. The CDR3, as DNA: TGTGCCAGCAGCTTAGCGTTTATTGGCGGGAGGGCTTACAATGAGCAGTTCTTC. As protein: CASSLAFIGGRAYNEQFF.

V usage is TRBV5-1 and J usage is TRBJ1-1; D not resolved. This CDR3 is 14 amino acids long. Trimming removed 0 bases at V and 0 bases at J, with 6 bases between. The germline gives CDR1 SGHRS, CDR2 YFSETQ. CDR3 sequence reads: CASSLVQMNTEAFF. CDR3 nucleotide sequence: TGCGCCAGCAGCTTGGTGCAGATGAACACTGAAGCTTTCTTT.

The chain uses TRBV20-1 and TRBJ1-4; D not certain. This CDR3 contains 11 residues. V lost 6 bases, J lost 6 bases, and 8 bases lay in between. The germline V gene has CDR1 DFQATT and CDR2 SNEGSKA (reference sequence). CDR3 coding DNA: TGCAGTGCAAGACATGATGAAAAACTGTTTTTT. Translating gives CSARHDEKLFF.

CDR3 sequence reads: CASSILNVNTEAFF. The CDR3 DNA reads TGTGCCAGTAGTATCCTCAACGTGAACACTGAAGCTTTCTTT. The chain joins TRBV19 to TRBJ1-1, with no clear D. Germline lookup yields CDR1 LNHDA and CDR2 SQIVND (reference sequence). With 3 bases removed from V and 0 bases from J, the gap between germline ends came to 8 bases. The CDR3 runs 14 residues. Looking up the rest from reference TRBV19 and TRBJ1-1 gives the full variable domain: DGGITQSPKYLFRKEGQNVTLSCEQNLNHDAMYWYRQDPGQGLRLIYYSQIVNDFQKGDIAEGYSVSREKKESFPLTVTSAQKNPTAFYLCASSILNVNTEAFFGQGTRLTVV.

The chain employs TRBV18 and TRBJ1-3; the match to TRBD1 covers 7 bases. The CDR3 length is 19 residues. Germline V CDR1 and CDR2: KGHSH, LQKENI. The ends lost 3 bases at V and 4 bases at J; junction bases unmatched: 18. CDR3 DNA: TGTGCCAGCTCACCGATATCTAGAACAGGGGTCAATTCCGGAAACACCATATATTTT. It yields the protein CASSPISRTGVNSGNTIYF. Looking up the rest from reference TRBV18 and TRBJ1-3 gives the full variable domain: NAGVMQNPRHLVRRRGQEARLRCSPMKGHSHVYWYRQLPEEGLKFMVYLQKENIIDESGMPKERFSAEFPKEGPSILRIQQVVRGDSAAYFCASSPISRTGVNSGNTIYFGEGSWLTVV.

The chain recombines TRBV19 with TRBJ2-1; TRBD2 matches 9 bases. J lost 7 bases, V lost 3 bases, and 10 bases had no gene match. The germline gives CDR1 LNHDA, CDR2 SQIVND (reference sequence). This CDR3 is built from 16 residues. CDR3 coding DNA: TGTGCCAGTAGTATGGGCCTAGCGGGGCCGGTAAATGAGCAGTTCTTC. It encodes CASSMGLAGPVNEQFF.

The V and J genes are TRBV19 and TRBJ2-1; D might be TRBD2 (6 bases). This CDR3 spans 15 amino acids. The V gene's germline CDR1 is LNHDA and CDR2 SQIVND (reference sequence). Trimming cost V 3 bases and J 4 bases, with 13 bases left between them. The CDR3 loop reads CASSISGVGYNEQFF. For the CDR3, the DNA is TGTGCCAGTAGTATTTCGGGGGTGGGGTACAATGAGCAGTTCTTC.

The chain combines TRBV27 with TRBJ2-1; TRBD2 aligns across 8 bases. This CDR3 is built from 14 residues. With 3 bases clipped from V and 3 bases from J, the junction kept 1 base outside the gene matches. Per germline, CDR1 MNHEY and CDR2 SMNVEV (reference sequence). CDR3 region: CASSFSGNYNEQFF. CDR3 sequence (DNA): TGTGCCAGCAGTTTTAGCGGGAACTACAATGAGCAGTTCTTC.

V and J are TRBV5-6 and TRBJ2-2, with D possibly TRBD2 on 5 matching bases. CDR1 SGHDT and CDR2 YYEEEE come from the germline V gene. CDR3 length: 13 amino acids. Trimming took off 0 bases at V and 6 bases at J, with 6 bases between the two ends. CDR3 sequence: CASSLGRAGELFF. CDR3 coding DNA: TGTGCCAGCAGCTTGGGGCGGGCCGGGGAGCTGTTTTTT. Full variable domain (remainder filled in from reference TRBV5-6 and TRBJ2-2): DAGVTQSPTHLIKTRGQQVTLRCSPKSGHDTVSWYQQALGQGPQFIFQYYEEEERQRGNFPDRFSGHQFPNYSSELNVNALLLGDSALYLCASSLGRAGELFFGEGSRLTVL.

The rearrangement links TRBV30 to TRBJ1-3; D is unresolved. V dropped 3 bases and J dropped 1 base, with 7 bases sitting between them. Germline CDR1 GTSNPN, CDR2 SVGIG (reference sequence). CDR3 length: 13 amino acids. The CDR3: CAWSGRSGNTIYF. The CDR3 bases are TGTGCCTGGAGCGGGAGATCTGGAAACACCATATATTTT.

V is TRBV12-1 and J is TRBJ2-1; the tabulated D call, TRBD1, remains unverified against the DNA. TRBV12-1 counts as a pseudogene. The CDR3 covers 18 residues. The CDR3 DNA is TGTGCCAGCAGCCCCCCGCCCCATTGGCCAAAGTCCTACAATGAGCAGTTCTTC. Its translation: CASSPPPHWPKSYNEQFF.

CDR3 nucleotides: TGCGCCAGCAGCTTGGCTGGGGTAGAAGGCACTGAAGCTTTCTTT. It specifies CASSLAGVEGTEAFF. The V call is TRBV5-1, the J call TRBJ1-1, with no clear D. Trimming removed 0 bases from V and 4 bases from J, with 13 bases in between. The CDR3 totals 15 residues. The germline CDR1 and CDR2 sequences are SGHRS and YFSETQ.

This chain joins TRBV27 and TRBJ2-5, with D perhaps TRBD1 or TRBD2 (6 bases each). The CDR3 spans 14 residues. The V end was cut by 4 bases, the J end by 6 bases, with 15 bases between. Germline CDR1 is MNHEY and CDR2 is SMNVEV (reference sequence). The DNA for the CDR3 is TGTGCCAGCAGTTACTCCGGGGGCGAAAAGACCCAGTACTTC. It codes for CASSYSGGEKTQYF.

The CDR3 loop reads CASSGDRGKGISIYGYTF. In nucleotides, the CDR3 is TGCGCCAGCAGCGGTGACAGGGGGAAAGGGATCTCTATCTATGGCTACACCTTC. This rearrangement joins TRBV4-1 to TRBJ1-2, with 9 bases identical to TRBD1. Trimming at V came to 5 bases and at J to 4 bases, leaving 17 bases not matched to a gene. Germline V gives CDR1 MGHRA, CDR2 YSYEKL. The length of the CDR3 is 18 residues.

In DNA, the CDR3 is TGTGCCAGCAGCGTAGGGGGACTAGCCACCTACGAGCAGTACTTC. Translated: CASSVGGLATYEQYF. J is TRBJ2-7 and V is TRBV9; 9 bases align to TRBD2. J gave up 2 bases and V 0 bases, and 3 bases lay outside the gene matches. This CDR3 has 15 amino acids. From germline, CDR1 is SGDLS and CDR2 YYNGEE.

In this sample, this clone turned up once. CDR3 sequence: CASSQVLWQSHEQYF. The CDR3 nucleotides read TGTGCCAGCAGCCAAGTCTTGTGGCAGAGCCACGAGCAGTACTTC. V is TRBV3-1 (or the pseudogene TRBV3-2) and J is TRBJ2-7; D unresolved. In germline, CDR1 is LGHDT, CDR2 YNNKEL (reference sequence). V dropped 1 base and J dropped 5 bases, with 15 bases sitting between them. The length of the CDR3 is 15 residues.

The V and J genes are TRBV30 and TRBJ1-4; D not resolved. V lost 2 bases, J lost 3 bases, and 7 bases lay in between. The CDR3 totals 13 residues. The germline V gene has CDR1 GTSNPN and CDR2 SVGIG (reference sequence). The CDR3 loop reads CAWSRQANEKLFF. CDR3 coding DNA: TGTGCCTGGAGTCGGCAGGCTAATGAAAAACTGTTTTTT.